The clone carrying this T cell receptor beta chain came up a few times. What it recognizes is unknown. This specimen comes from a study of post-analysis software for immune sequencing data. Whole-study findings and limits: Normalized Chao1 diversity in multiple sclerosis patients fell significantly below that of controls. Roughly 5 TRBV segments occurring more often in patients than controls included TRBV5-6, TRBV5-1 and TRBV20-1.

TCR beta cDNA libraries had unique molecular identifiers. Each CDR3 protein is one row after TCRdb ran MiXCR on the PCR reads. The sample yields about 820,000 distinct CDR3 sequences, about 53% seen once. This CDR3 comprises 13 residues. With V trimmed by 8 bases and J by 0 bases, 4 bases remained unmatched. This TCR derives from a girl between 5 and 17 years old with multiple sclerosis. Sequenced material: blood. V gene TRBV12-3 or TRBV12-4 combines with J gene TRBJ2-7; 7 bases map to TRBD1. The CDR3 DNA reads TGTGCCAGCGGACAGGAGAGCTCCTACGAGCAGTACTTC. Translation: CASGQESSYEQYF.